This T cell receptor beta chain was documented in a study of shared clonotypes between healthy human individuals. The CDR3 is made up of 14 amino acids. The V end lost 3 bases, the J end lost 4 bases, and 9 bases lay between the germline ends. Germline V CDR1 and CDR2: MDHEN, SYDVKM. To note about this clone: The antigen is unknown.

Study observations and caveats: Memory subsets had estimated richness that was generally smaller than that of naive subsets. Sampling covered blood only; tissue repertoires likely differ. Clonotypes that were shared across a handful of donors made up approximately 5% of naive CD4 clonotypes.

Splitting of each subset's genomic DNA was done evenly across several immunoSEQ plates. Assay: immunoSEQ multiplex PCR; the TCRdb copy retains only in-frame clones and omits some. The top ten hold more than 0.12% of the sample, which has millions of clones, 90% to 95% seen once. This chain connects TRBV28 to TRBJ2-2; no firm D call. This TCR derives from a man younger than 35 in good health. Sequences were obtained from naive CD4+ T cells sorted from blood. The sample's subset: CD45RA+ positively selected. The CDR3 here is CASSLAERTGELFF. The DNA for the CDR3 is TGTGCCAGCAGTTTGGCTGAGCGCACCGGGGAGCTGTTTTTT.